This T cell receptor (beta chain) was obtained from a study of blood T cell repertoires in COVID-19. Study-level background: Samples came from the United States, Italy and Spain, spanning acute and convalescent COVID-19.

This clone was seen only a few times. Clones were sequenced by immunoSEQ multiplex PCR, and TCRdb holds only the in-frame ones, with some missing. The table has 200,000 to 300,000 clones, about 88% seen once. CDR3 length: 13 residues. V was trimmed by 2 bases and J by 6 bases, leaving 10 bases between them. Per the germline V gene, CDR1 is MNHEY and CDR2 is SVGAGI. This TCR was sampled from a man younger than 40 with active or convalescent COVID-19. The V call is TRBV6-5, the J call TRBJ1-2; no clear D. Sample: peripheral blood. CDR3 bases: TGTGCCAGCAGTTACGACACGGAACATGGCTACACCTTC. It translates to CASSYDTEHGYTF.